This TCR beta chain comes out of a study of blood T cell repertoires in COVID-19 (dated by TCRdb to between 2020 and 2021). Describing the broader study: The collaborator samples originated in the United States, Italy and Spain and spanned the acute and convalescent phases of COVID-19. The material from the prospective study consisted of cDNA or gDNA derived from T cells, B-cell-depleted T cells, or PBMCs. The dataset comprised deeply sampled blood TCRbeta repertoires from subjects exposed to, actively infected with, or recovered from COVID-19. The repertoires were made available in a free public database intended to serve as a resource for research on the immune response to SARS-CoV-2. Samples came from the ongoing ImmuneRACE study (first 160 participants) plus 1,254 subjects from 6 global collaborators. Sample metadata almost always included a de-identified subject ID, COVID-19 status, age in years and sex. Where HLA class I and class II types were available, the types were taken from metadata supplied by the sample provider, not from assay-based typing. Findings and caveats that apply to the study as a whole: Clinical and demographic metadata were provided uncurated, with the amount varying by source and participant.

About this clone: This clone's antigen is unknown. Base-call qualities are not available, and no considerably larger clone is one nucleotide away.

CDR1 and CDR2 are drawn from the germline V gene (reference sequence): LNHDA, SQIVND. The junction shows trimming of 6 bases on V and 3 bases on J, plus 11 bases between the germline ends. The CDR3 contains 13 residues, cysteine and phenylalanine counted. Left in the record is the CDR3 DNA by itself, 39 bases read in frame from the first base. TCRbeta CDR3 regions were amplified from genomic DNA by means of the immunoSEQ Assay, a bias-controlled multiplex PCR. The study's processing was this. Nucleated cell counts per sample were estimated from amplification of reference gene primers within the assay. To quantify the absolute abundance of each unique TCRbeta CDR3 rearrangement, sequence reads were collapsed and filtered. For each sample, productive Simpson clonality was calculated as the square root of Simpson's diversity index over productive rearrangements. The source is immuneACCESS, and TCRdb retained only in-frame sequences with V and J called. Part of the clones is not carried over; for the studies checked, unresolved V genes explain less than half of this, and the remainder is unexplained. Clone size and V and J calls were adopted from that table, with D and trimming inferred from the DNA. This sample is represented by roughly 66,000 clones; around 93% of them were singletons. About 6.8% of the sample comes from the top ten.

Collaborating institutions collected whole blood in K2EDTA tubes following their own protocols. Collaborator samples were shipped for TCRbeta analysis as frozen whole blood, isolated PBMCs, or DNA extracted from either sample type. This TCR was recovered from a human donor in a cohort sampled during active COVID-19. The specimen was peripheral blood. Recombination linked TRBV19 to TRBJ1-1; TRBD1 is a weak D gene call, 6 bases matching. The DNA is TGTGCCAGTAGCAGACAGGTAGACACTGAAGCTTTCTTT. Its translation reads: CASSRQVDTEAFF.